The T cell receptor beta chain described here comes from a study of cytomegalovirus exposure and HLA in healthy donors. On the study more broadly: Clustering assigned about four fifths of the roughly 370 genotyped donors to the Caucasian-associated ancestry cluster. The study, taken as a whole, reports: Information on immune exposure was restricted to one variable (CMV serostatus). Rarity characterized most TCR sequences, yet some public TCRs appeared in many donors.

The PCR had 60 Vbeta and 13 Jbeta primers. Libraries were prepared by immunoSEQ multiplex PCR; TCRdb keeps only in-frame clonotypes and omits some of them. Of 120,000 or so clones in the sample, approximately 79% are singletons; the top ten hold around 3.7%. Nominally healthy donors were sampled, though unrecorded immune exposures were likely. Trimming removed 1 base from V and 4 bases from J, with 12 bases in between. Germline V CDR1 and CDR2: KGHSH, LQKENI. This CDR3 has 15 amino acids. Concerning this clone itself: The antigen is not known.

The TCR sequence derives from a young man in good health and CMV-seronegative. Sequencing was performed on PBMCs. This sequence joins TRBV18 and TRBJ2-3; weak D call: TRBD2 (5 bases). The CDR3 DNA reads TGTGCCAGCTCACCACGAGGGCCATTGGCAGATACGCAGTATTTT. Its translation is CASSPRGPLADTQYF.